This TCR beta chain was documented in a study of blood T cell repertoires in COVID-19. The CDR3 runs 16 residues. V was pared by 4 bases and J by 0 bases, with 15 bases between. Germline V gene data show CDR1 as SGHDN and CDR2 as FVKESK. Produced via immunoSEQ multiplex PCR; TCRdb's table is partial and in-frame only. The table lists around 60,000 clones, around 86% of them singletons. The J gene is TRBJ1-2, the V gene TRBV14; D gene unclear. The sample was peripheral blood. The receptor's source is a man in his forties with acute or convalescent COVID-19. CDR3 sequence: CASSPKEVLTNYGYTF. CDR3 DNA sequence: TGTGCCAGCAGCCCGAAGGAGGTCCTGACTAACTATGGCTACACCTTC.